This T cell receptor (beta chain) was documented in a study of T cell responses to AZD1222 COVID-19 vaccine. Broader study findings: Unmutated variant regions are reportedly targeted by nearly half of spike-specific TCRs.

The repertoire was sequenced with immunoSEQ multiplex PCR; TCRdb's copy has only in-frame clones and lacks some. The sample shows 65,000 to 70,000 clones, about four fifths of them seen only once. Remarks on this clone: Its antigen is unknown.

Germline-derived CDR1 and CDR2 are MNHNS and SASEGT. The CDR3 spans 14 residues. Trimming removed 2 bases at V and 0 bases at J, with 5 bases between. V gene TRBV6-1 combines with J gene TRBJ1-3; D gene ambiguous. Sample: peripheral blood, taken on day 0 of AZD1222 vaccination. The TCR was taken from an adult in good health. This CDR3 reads CASSETYSGNTIYF. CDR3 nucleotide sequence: TGTGCCAGCAGTGAAACGTACTCTGGAAACACCATATATTTT.